This TCR beta chain was retrieved from a study of blood T cell repertoires in COVID-19. Study details: Whether acute or convalescent, the COVID-19 samples came from the United States, Italy and Spain. Sample material is recorded as cDNA or gDNA derived from T cells, B-cell-depleted T cells, or PBMCs.

This clone was observed a few times. Per the study methods: Nucleated cell number was recorded as an estimate derived from reference gene primer amplification. The table came from immunoSEQ multiplex PCR; TCRdb's copy has only in-frame clones and leaves some out. For V, J and clone size, that table is used; D and trimming come from the DNA. The sample holds approximately 110,000 clones, about 87% seen once. CDR3 size: 14 residues. Per the germline V gene, CDR1 is LNHDA and CDR2 is SQIVND (reference sequence). J gave up 4 bases and V 7 bases, and 7 bases lay outside the gene matches. J is TRBJ1-3 and V is TRBV19; 7 bases match TRBD1. The TCR originated in a woman in her 50s with acute or convalescent COVID-19. The sample was peripheral blood. CDR3 nucleotides: TGTGCCAGTATGAGGGACAGCCTGGGAAACACCATATATTTT. Amino acids: CASMRDSLGNTIYF.